The T cell receptor beta chain under discussion was sequenced for a study of graft-versus-host responses after intestinal transplantation. Study-wide background: Recipients obtained multivisceral, liver-intestinal, or isolated intestinal transplants.

The V gene's germline CDR1 is LNHDA and CDR2 SQIVND (reference sequence). CDR3 size: 12 residues. Trimming removed 7 bases from V and 6 bases from J, with 12 bases in between. Assay used: immunoSEQ multiplex PCR; TCRdb lists only in-frame clones, some missing. The sample contains about 24,000 clones, approximately 83% of which appear only once. Here the sequenced sample was PBMCs, taken around 440 days after intestinal transplant. This chain connects TRBV19 to TRBJ1-1, with a tentative D call TRBD1 (5 bases). The sequence was collected from a human patient who received an intestinal transplant, so some T cells may come from the graft donor. The CDR3 loop is CASMGGYAEAFF. CDR3 in DNA: TGTGCCAGTATGGGGGGATATGCTGAAGCTTTCTTT. The variable domain in full, completed from reference TRBV19 and TRBJ1-1, reads DGGITQSPKYLFRKEGQNVTLSCEQNLNHDAMYWYRQDPGQGLRLIYYSQIVNDFQKGDIAEGYSVSREKKESFPLTVTSAQKNPTAFYLCASMGGYAEAFFGQGTRLTVV.